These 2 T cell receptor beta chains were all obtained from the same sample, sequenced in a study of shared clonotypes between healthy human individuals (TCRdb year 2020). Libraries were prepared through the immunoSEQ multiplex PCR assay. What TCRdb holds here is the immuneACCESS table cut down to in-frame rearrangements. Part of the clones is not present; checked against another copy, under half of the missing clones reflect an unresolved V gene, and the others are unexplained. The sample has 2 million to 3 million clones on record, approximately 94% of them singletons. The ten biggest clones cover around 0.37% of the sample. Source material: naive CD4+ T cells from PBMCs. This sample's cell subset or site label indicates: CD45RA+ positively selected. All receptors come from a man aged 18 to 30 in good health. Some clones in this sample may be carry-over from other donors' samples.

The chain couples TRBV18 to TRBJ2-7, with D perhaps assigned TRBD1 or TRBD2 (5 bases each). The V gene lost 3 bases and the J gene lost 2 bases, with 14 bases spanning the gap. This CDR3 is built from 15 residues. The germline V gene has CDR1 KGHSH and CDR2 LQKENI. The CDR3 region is CASSPIPGAPYEQYF. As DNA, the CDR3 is TGTGCCAGCTCACCTATTCCCGGGGCGCCCTACGAGCAGTACTTC.

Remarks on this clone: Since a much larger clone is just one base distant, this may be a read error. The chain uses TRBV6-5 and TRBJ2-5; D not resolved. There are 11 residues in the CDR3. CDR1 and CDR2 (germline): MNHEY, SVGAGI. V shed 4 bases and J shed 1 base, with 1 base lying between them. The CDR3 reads CASSSQETQYF. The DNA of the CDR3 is TGTGCCAGCAGTTCCCAAGAGACCCAGTACTTC.